This is a list of T cell receptor beta chains from one sample in a study of blood T cell repertoires in COVID-19. Generated by immunoSEQ multiplex PCR, the TCRdb table keeps only in-frame clones and is missing some. Of more than 100,000 clones listed, roughly 90% were seen once; the top ten hold roughly 2.1%. Sequencing was carried out using peripheral blood. Every receptor here comes from a man aged 65-85 years with active COVID-19. Each CDR3 is given with its conserved first and last residue. The D gene is left open where the match is weak. Size is omitted from some rows. Given values are once, few, many or a class for expanded clones.

d_gene,j_gene,v_gene,abundance,len,CDR3aa,CDR3nt
TRBD2,TRBJ2-1,TRBV19,NA,14,CASTQRGYYNEQFF,TGTGCCAGTACACAGCGGGGATACTACAATGAGCAGTTCTTC
NA,TRBJ2-7,TRBV19,once,12,CASSYDPGEQYF,TGTGCCAGTAGTTACGACCCGGGCGAGCAGTACTTC
NA,TRBJ2-1,TRBV28,once,14,CASTRTNSYNEQFF,TGTGCCAGCACCAGGACTAATTCCTACAATGAGCAGTTCTTC
TRBD1,TRBJ1-3,TRBV7-2,NA,16,CASSPPGQGRGNTIYF,TGTGCCAGCAGCCCGCCGGGACAGGGACGAGGAAACACCATATATTTT
NA,TRBJ2-3,TRBV28,NA,12,CASSSGTDTQYF,TGTGCCAGCAGTTCGGGTACAGATACGCAGTATTTT
NA,TRBJ2-5,TRBV13,few,16,CASSSRDTGYQETQYF,TGTGCCAGCAGCTCCCGGGACACCGGGTACCAAGAGACCCAGTACTTC
NA,TRBJ2-2,TRBV7-9,NA,15,CASSLAGGDAGELFF,TGTGCCAGCAGCTTAGCGGGGGGAGACGCCGGGGAGCTGTTTTTT
NA,TRBJ2-7,TRBV5-1,NA,13,CASSPGGFNEQYF,TGCGCCAGCAGCCCAGGGGGGTTCAACGAGCAGTACTTC
NA,TRBJ2-1,TRBV7-3,once,13,CASSLRARSEQFF,TGTGCCAGCAGCCTCAGGGCGCGGTCTGAGCAGTTCTTC
NA,TRBJ1-4,TRBV4-2,NA,15,CASSQVRGIDEKLFF,TGTGCCAGCAGCCAAGTGCGGGGGATTGATGAAAAACTGTTTTTT
TRBD2,TRBJ2-7,TRBV28,medium-sized,17,CASSSFRLAARPYEQYF,TGTGCCAGCAGTTCGTTCCGACTAGCCGCTCGGCCCTACGAGCAGTACTTC
NA,TRBJ1-2,TRBV9,NA,15,CASSVASNRAGGYTF,TGTGCCAGCAGCGTAGCGAGTAACAGGGCTGGCGGCTACACCTTC
TRBD1,TRBJ2-1,TRBV19,few,15,CASSRTGQPYNEQFF,TGTGCCAGTAGCAGGACAGGACAACCCTACAATGAGCAGTTCTTC
TRBD1,TRBJ1-3,TRBV10-3,NA,19,CAISESWDSWGLSGNTIYF,TGTGCCATCAGTGAGTCGTGGGACAGCTGGGGACTCTCTGGAAACACCATATATTTT
NA,TRBJ1-3,TRBV28,once,16,CASSLLGGVSGNTIYF,TGTGCCAGCAGTCTTCTGGGGGGGGTCTCTGGAAACACCATATATTTT
TRBD2,TRBJ2-5,TRBV7-2,NA,15,CASSLALSGQETQYF,TGTGCCAGCAGCTTAGCGCTTAGCGGGCAAGAGACCCAGTACTTC
TRBD2,TRBJ2-2,TRBV11-2,NA,17,CASSLDLVAGSTGELFF,TGTGCCAGCAGCTTAGATCTGGTAGCGGGAAGTACCGGGGAGCTGTTTTTT